The T cell receptor beta chain described here comes from a study of cytomegalovirus exposure and HLA in healthy donors. Study-wide context: An earlier analysis found fewer than 120 million unique TCR beta sequences from about 190 million T cells. Study-wide findings and caveats: The authors listed 164 TCR beta chains as cytomegalovirus-associated. Researchers had no immune exposure information except CMV serostatus available. Across donors, most TCRs were seen rarely, yet some public ones were widespread.

From germline, CDR1 is GTSNPN and CDR2 SVGIG (reference sequence). The CDR3 is made up of 14 amino acids. Germline trimming cut 2 bases from V and 5 bases from J; bases unmatched to any gene: 3. The PCR had 60 Vbeta and 13 Jbeta primers. Method: immunoSEQ multiplex PCR; TCRdb's copy keeps in-frame clones and lacks some. This sample has 150,000 or so clones, with roughly 80% found just once. This clone was seen only once. Its target is unknown. Sequencing used PBMCs. The genes are TRBV30 and TRBJ2-5; the match to TRBD1 covers 12 bases. The clonotype was recovered from a man between 50 and 59 years old in good health and CMV-seropositive. CDR3 coding DNA: TGTGCCTGGAGTCGGGGACAGGGGGCCGAGACCCAGTACTTC. Residues: CAWSRGQGAETQYF. The variable domain in full, completed from reference TRBV30 and TRBJ2-5, reads SQTIHQWPATLVQPVGSPLSLECTVEGTSNPNLYWYRQAAGRGLQLLFYSVGIGQISSEVPQNLSASRPQDRQFILSSKKLLLSDSGFYLCAWSRGQGAETQYFGPGTRLLVL.